The source of this TCR beta chain is a study of T cell responses to AZD1222 COVID-19 vaccine (dated by TCRdb to about 2021). Background on the whole study: Because spike-specific TCR depth and breadth did not differ between the two schedules, AZD1222 recipients who got a second dose at roughly 4 weeks were pooled with those who got a second dose at roughly 12 weeks. Trial participants were enrolled by age into subgroups of 18-55, 56-69 and 70-plus years, and around 150, 28 and 57 TCR-sequenced participants, respectively, were included in these subgroups. A total of about 230 trial participants underwent TCR sequencing, of whom 200 to 220 received two doses of AZD1222 and around 26 received two doses of the MenACWY control vaccine. Here is what the overall study found, with its caveats: Conclusions about previously exposed vaccinees are limited, since just five or six AZD1222 recipients were seropositive for SARS-CoV-2 at baseline. CD4 TCRs associated with the vaccine covered the entire spike protein, and the dominant responses were in regions 160-218 and 743-854. Participants were mostly white British, with more females than males. The authors suggested clonal diversity may have been underestimated. Spike-specific TCR breadth and depth rose significantly after two AZD1222 doses compared with day 0 and with MenACWY recipients. Because no day 14 peak-response samples were available, repertoires were characterized only after the peak T cell response. In the small 56-69-year group, the increase in depth fell short of significance, most likely because of low power. Epitopes outside the regions mutated in the B.1.351 and B.1.1.7 variants were reportedly recognized by nearly half of the unique spike-specific TCRs.

Here V drops 1 base and J drops 12 bases, and the junction holds 6 bases not matched to any gene. The CDR3 contains 13 residues, cysteine and phenylalanine counted. Of the read, only the CDR3 DNA is kept; its 39 bases are in frame from base 1. This sample's time point label indicates: baseline before first vaccination. Vaccinee samples were obtained from the UK trials COV001 and COV002, which included a single-blind randomized controlled phase 2/3 trial of AZD1222 (ChAdOx1 nCoV-19) in healthy adults. Trial participant PBMC samples were collected at day 0 and day 28 after the second dose for TCRbeta chain sequencing. The CDR3 regions of human TCRbeta chains were analyzed by immunosequencing. Per the original workflow: TCRs in the repertoires were compared against a reference library of SARS-CoV-2-specific TCRs that had been generated with the MIRA antigen-specificity platform. Breadth was defined as the fraction of unique TCRs that were SARS-CoV-2-associated, and depth was defined as the fraction of total T cells that were SARS-CoV-2-associated. Using the MIRA data, each spike-specific TCR was mapped to the spike region that the TCR reacts to and placed in a CD4 or CD8 class. Log10-transformed breadth and depth values were compared by one-way ANOVA with Sidak's multiple comparisons tests. TCRdb re-hosts the immuneACCESS table, in-frame sequences only. Its copies lack some clones; in the studies checked, an unresolved V gene accounts for under half of them, and the cause for the rest is not known. V, J and clone size are those of that table, while D and trimming were read from the DNA. The sample table lists 90,000 to 100,000 clones, 85% to 90% of them with a count of one. The top ten constitute roughly 3.7% of the sample.

To note about this clone: Its antigen specificity is not known. No much larger clonotype is one base removed from it; base qualities were not supplied.

This specimen was peripheral blood, taken on day 0 of AZD1222 vaccination. The chain is made from TRBV12-3 or TRBV12-4 and TRBJ2-1; 7 bases in between match TRBD2. This receptor was taken from an adult in good health. The DNA reads as follows: TGTGCCAGCAGTTTAGTATGGCTAGCGGCGCAGTTCTTC. Its amino acids are CASSLVWLAAQFF.